This note documents a single TCR beta chain sequence. Its antigen is undetermined. Sequenced by immunoSEQ multiplex PCR; TCRdb stores in-frame clones only, minus some. The sample records roughly 1,800,000 clones, around 96% being singletons. Terminally differentiated effector memory CD45RA+ cells were excluded from the naive CD8 cells, which were CD45RO-negative and positively selected for CCR7. V was clipped by 5 bases and J by 0 bases, with 13 bases between them. The CDR3 spans 15 residues. CDR1 and CDR2 from the germline V gene are SGHVS and FNYEAQ. This entry is derived from a study of shared clonotypes between healthy human individuals. Study-level findings and limits: Despite large depth, rarefaction showed incomplete sorted-subset sequencing. Relative to clonotypes present in all four donors, those not shared had lower generation probabilities.

The chain carries TRBV7-6 and TRBJ2-5, with D perhaps TRBD1 or TRBD2 (5 bases each). The source material was naive CD8+ T cells sorted from blood. This sequence was found in a man aged 18 to 29 in good health. This chain's CDR3 is CASSEGYPHQETQYF. CDR3 DNA sequence: TGTGCCAGCAGCGAGGGGTACCCCCACCAAGAGACCCAGTACTTC.